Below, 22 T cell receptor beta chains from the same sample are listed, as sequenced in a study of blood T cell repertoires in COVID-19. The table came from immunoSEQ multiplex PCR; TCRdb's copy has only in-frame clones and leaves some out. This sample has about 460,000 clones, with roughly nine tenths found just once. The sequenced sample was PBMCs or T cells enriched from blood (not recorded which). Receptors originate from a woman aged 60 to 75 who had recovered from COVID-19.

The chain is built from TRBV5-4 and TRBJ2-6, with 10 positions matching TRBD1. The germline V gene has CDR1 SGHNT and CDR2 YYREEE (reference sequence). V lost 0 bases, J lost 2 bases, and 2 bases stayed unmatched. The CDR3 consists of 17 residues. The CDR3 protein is CASSLGTGGPGANVLTF. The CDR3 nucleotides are TGTGCCAGCAGCTTGGGGACAGGGGGACCTGGGGCCAACGTCCTGACTTTC. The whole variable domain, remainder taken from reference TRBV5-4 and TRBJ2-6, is ETGVTQSPTHLIKTRGQQVTLRCSSQSGHNTVSWYQQALGQGPQFIFQYYREEENGRGNFPPRFSGLQFPNYSSELNVNALELDDSALYLCASSLGTGGPGANVLTFGAGSRLTVL.

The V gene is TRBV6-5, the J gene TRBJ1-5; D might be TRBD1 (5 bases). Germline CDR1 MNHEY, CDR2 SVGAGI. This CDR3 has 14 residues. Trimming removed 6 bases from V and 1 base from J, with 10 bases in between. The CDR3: CASRGQSSNQPQHF. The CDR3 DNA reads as TGTGCCAGCAGAGGACAATCGAGCAATCAGCCCCAGCATTTT.

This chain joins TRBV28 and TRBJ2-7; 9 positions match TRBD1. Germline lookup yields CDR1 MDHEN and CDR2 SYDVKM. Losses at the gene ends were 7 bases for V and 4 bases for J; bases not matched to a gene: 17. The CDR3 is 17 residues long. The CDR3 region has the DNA TGTGCCAGCAACCACAGGGGGCGACGGGCGCAGCCATACGAGCAGTACTTC. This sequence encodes CASNHRGRRAQPYEQYF.

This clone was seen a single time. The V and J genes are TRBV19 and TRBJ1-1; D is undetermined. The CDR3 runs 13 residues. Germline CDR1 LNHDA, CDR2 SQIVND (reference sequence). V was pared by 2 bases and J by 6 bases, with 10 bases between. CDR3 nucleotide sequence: TGTGCCAGTAGTATACGTGAGGCCCCTGAAGCTTTCTTT. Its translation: CASSIREAPEAFF.

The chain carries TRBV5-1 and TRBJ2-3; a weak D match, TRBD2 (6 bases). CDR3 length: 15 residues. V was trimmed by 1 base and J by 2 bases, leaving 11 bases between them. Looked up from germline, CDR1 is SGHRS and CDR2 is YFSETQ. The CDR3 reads CASSLTGDSTDTQYF. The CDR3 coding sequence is TGCGCCAGCAGCTTGACGGGGGACTCCACAGATACGCAGTATTTT.

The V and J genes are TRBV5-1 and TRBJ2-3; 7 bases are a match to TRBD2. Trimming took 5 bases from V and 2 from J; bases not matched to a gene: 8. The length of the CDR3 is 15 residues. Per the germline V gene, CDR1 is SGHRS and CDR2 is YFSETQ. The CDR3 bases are TGCGCCAGCAGGGTAGACCGGGGGGTCACAGATACGCAGTATTTT. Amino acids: CASRVDRGVTDTQYF.

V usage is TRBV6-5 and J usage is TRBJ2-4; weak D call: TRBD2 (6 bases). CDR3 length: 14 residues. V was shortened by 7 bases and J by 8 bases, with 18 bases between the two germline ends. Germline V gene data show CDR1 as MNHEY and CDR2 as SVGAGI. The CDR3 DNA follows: TGTGCCAGCATAGGTGCGGGGCTCGGGGACATTCAGTACTTC. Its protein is CASIGAGLGDIQYF.

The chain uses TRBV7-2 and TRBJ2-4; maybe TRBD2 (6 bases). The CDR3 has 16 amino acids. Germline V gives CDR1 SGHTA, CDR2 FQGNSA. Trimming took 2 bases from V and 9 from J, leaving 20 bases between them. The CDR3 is CASSLKGQGGVSIQYF. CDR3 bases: TGTGCCAGCAGCTTAAAGGGGCAGGGAGGTGTGAGCATTCAGTACTTC.

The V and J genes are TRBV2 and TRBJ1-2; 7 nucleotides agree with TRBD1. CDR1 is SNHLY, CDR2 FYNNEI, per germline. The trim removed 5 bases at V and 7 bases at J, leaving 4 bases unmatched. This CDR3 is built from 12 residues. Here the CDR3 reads CASSPTGLGYTF. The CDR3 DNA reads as TGTGCCAGCAGTCCGACAGGGCTTGGCTACACCTTC.

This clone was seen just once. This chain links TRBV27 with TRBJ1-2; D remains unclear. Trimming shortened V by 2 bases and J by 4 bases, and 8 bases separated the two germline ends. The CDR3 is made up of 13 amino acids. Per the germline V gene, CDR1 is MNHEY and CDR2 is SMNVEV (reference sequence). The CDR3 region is CASSLKPSYGYTF. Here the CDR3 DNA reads TGTGCCAGCAGTTTAAAGCCGAGCTATGGCTACACCTTC.

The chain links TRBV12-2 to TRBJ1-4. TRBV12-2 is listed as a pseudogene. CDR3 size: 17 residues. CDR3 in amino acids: CASRLVGAAGGYEKLFF. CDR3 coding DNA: TGTGCAAGTCGCTTAGTCGGGGCCGCGGGGGGCTATGAAAAACTGTTTTTT.

The CDR3 region is CATSDAQNYGYTF. CDR3 sequence (DNA): TGTGCCACCAGTGACGCCCAGAACTATGGCTACACCTTC. The chain carries TRBV24-1 and TRBJ1-2; D gene uncertain. CDR1 is KGHDR, CDR2 SFDVKD, per germline. V dropped 4 bases and J dropped 2 bases, with 7 bases sitting between them. The CDR3 contains 13 residues.

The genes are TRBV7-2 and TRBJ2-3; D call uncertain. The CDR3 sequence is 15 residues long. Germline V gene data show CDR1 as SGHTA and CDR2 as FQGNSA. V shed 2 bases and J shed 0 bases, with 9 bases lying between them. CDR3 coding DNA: TGTGCCAGCAGCTTATGGCCGTCTAGCACAGATACGCAGTATTTT. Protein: CASSLWPSSTDTQYF.

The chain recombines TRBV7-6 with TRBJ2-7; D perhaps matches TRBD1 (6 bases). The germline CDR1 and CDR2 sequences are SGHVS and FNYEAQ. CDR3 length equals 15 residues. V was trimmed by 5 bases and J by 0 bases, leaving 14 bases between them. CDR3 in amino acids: CASSQPGANSYEQYF. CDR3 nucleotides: TGTGCCAGCAGCCAGCCAGGGGCAAACTCCTACGAGCAGTACTTC.

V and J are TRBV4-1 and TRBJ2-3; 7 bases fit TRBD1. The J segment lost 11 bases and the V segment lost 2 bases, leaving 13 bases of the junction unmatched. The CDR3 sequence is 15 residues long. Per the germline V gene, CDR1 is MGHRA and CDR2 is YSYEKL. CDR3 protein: CASSQRQGPTIRQYF. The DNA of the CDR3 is TGCGCCAGCAGCCAACGACAGGGACCGACCATAAGGCAGTATTTT.

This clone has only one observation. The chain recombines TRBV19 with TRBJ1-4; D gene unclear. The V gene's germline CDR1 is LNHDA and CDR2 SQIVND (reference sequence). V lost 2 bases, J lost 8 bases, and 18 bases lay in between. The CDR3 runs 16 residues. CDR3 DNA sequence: TGTGCCAGTAGTATATCCTGGACGGGATCCGGGGAAAAACTGTTTTTT. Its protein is CASSISWTGSGEKLFF.

The DNA of the CDR3 is TGTGCCAGCAGTTACTCGAGGGGGCTCCAGCCCCAGCATTTT. Protein sequence: CASSYSRGLQPQHF. The gene calls are TRBV6-5 and TRBJ1-5; 7 bases map to TRBD1. The CDR3 consists of 14 residues. In germline, CDR1 is MNHEY, CDR2 SVGAGI. V lost 0 bases to trimming and J lost 7 bases; unmatched junction nucleotides: 3.

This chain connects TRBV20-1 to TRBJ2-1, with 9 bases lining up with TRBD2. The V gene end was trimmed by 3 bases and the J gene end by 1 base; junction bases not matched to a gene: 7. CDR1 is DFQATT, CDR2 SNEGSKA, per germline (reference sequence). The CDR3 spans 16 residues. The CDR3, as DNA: TGCAGTGCTAGTGGACTAGCGTGGGGGTCCTACAATGAGCAGTTCTTC. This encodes CSASGLAWGSYNEQFF.

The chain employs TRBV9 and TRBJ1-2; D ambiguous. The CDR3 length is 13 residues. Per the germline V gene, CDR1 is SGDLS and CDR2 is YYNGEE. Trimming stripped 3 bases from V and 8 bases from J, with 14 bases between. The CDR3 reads CASSAGEGLGYTF. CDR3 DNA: TGTGCCAGCAGCGCCGGGGAGGGTCTGGGCTACACCTTC.

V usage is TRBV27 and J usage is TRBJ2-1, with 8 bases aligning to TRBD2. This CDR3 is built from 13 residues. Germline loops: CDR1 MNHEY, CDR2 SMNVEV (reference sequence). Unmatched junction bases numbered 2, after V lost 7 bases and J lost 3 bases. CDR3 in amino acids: CASTAGGYNEQFF. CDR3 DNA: TGTGCCAGCACCGCGGGGGGCTACAATGAGCAGTTCTTC.

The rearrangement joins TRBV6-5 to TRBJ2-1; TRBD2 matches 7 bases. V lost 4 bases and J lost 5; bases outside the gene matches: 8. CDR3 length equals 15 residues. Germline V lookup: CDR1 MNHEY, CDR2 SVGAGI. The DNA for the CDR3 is TGTGCCAGCAGTTCCTCGGGGCTAGCGGACAATGAGCAGTTCTTC. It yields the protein CASSSSGLADNEQFF.

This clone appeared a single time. The CDR3 DNA sequence: TGTGCCAGCAGCGTCAGACAGGGTTCGAACACTGAAGCTTTCTTT. This translates into CASSVRQGSNTEAFF. The chain recombines TRBV11-3 with TRBJ1-1, with 7 bases that match TRBD1. The V and J ends lost 5 bases and 1 base, in that order; junction bases with no gene match: 7. Germline V CDR1 and CDR2: SGHNT, YENEEA. CDR3 size: 15 residues.